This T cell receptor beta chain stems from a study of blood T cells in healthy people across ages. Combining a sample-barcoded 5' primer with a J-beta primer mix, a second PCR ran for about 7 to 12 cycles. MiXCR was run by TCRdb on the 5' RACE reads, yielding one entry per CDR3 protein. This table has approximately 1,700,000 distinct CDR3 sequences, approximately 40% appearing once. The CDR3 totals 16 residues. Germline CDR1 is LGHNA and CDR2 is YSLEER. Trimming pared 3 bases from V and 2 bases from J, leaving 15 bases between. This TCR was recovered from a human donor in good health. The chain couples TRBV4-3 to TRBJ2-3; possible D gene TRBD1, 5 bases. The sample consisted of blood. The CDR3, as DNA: TGCGCCAGCAGCCAGGACACAATCATTCACACAGATACGCAGTATTTT. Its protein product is CASSQDTIIHTDTQYF.